The present T cell receptor beta chain was sequenced within a study of blood T cell repertoires in COVID-19. Looking at the study overall: The analysed material was cDNA or gDNA that came from T cells, B-cell-depleted T cells, or PBMCs.

The authors' processing: Quantification of nucleated cells was approximated via reference gene primer amplification. Only in-frame clones appear in the TCRdb table, and some are missing; sequencing was by immunoSEQ multiplex PCR. V and J calls and clone size are as listed in that table; D and trimming were resolved from the DNA. The sample includes under 200,000 clones, 85% to 90% of them seen just once. Germline CDR1 SGHAT, CDR2 FQNNGV. The CDR3 runs 14 residues. With 0 bases clipped from V and 5 bases from J, the junction kept 1 base outside the gene matches. This chain links TRBV11-2 with TRBJ2-3, with 8 bases that match TRBD1. This clonotype originated in a woman aged 80 or over in a cohort sampled during active or convalescent COVID-19. The sample was peripheral blood. The CDR3 DNA reads TGTGCCAGCAGCTTAGACAGGGGGCTAGATACGCAGTATTTT. This gives the protein CASSLDRGLDTQYF. Looking up the rest from reference TRBV11-2 and TRBJ2-3 gives the full variable domain: EAGVAQSPRYKIIEKRQSVAFWCNPISGHATLYWYQQILGQGPKLLIQFQNNGVVDDSQLPKDRFSAERLKGVDSTLKIQPAKLEDSAVYLCASSLDRGLDTQYFGPGTRLTVL.